Below are 22 T cell receptor beta chains sequenced from a single sample in a study of T cell repertoires in cytomegalovirus infection. One entry per CDR3 protein results from TCRdb running MiXCR on the reads. The table lists some 320,000 distinct CDR3 sequences, approximately 9.5% of them singletons. The sample comprised PBMCs. The receptors shown here come from a human donor in good health (CMV status not recorded). Some clones in this sample may be carry-over from other donors' samples.

This clonotype was picked up a small number of times. The chain recombines TRBV6-5 with TRBJ2-6; maybe TRBD1 (5 bases). The germline V gene encodes CDR1 MNHEY and CDR2 SVGAGI. Trimming shortened V by 0 bases and J by 5 bases, and 14 bases separated the two germline ends. The CDR3 extends over 17 amino acids. The CDR3 bases are TGTGCCAGCAGTTACTCGAATACTGCAGGGTGGGCCAACGTCCTGACTTTC. Translation: CASSYSNTAGWANVLTF.

This clonotype has more than one count but fewer than ten. The genes are TRBV27 and TRBJ2-1; tentatively, D is TRBD2 (6 bases). CDR3 length: 14 amino acids. Germline CDR1 is MNHEY and CDR2 is SMNVEV (reference sequence). V lost 6 bases and J lost 2, with 11 bases in between. The CDR3 coding sequence is TGTGCCAGCAGGGCCATAGCGGCCTACAATGAGCAGTTCTTC. Translation gives CASRAIAAYNEQFF.

This clonotype was counted between two and nine times. The chain uses TRBV14 and TRBJ2-1, with D perhaps TRBD1 (6 bases). V was cut by 1 base and J by 4 bases, with 11 bases left in between. The CDR3 sequence is 15 residues long. Per germline, CDR1 SGHDN and CDR2 FVKESK. In DNA form, the CDR3 reads TGTGCCAGCAGCCAAGCCCCAGGGGCATACAATGAGCAGTTCTTC. It specifies CASSQAPGAYNEQFF.

This clonotype was recorded many times. This rearrangement joins TRBV7-8 to TRBJ2-1; TRBD2 aligns across 10 bases. There are 14 residues in the CDR3. V lost 6 bases and J lost 4; bases outside the gene matches: 3. Germline V gene data show CDR1 as SGHVS and CDR2 as FQNEAQ. CDR3 sequence (DNA): TGTGCCAGCAGTCTAGCGGGAGAGTACAATGAGCAGTTCTTC. Residues: CASSLAGEYNEQFF. Filled out from reference TRBV7-8 and TRBJ2-1, the complete variable domain reads GAGVSQSPRYKVAKRGQDVALRCDPISGHVSLFWYQQALGQGPEFLTYFQNEAQLDKSGLPSDRFFAERPEGSVSTLKIQRTQQEDSAVYLCASSLAGEYNEQFFGPGTRLTVL.

This clonotype was counted ten times or more. At one of its ends the junction is not consistent with the germline gene, which may arise from a read error. CDR3: CASSLGRVEAFF. For the CDR3, the DNA is TGTGCCAGCAGTTTAGGCAGGGTTGAAGCTTTCTTT. The chain carries TRBV7-2 and TRBJ1-1; D possibly corresponds to TRBD1 (5 bases). From germline, CDR1 is SGHTA and CDR2 FQGNSA. This CDR3 region has 12 residues.

This chain joins TRBV6-1 and TRBJ1-2, with TRBD1 matching over 9 bases. The germline CDR1 and CDR2 sequences are MNHNS and SASEGT. The CDR3 is made up of 16 amino acids. Losses at the gene ends were 0 bases for V and 5 bases for J; bases not matched to a gene: 7. The CDR3: CASSEAEWTGVYGYTF. CDR3 DNA sequence: TGTGCCAGCAGTGAAGCGGAATGGACAGGGGTTTATGGCTACACCTTC.

This clonotype was recorded a few times. V usage is TRBV28 and J usage is TRBJ2-1; 10 bases line up with TRBD1. CDR1 is MDHEN, CDR2 SYDVKM, per germline. V gave up 10 bases and J gave up 6 bases; unmatched junction bases: 9. The CDR3 has 14 amino acids. The CDR3 coding sequence is TGTGCCACTAAGACAGGGGGCGCAATCAATGAGCAGTTCTTC. Its protein product is CATKTGGAINEQFF.

The chain couples TRBV7-2 to TRBJ2-7; 7 bases map to TRBD1. The CDR3 is made up of 14 amino acids. CDR1 is SGHTA, CDR2 FQGNSA, per germline. V trimming: 5 bases; J trimming: 1 base; junction bases outside the gene matches: 5. Written as DNA, the CDR3 is TGTGCCAGCAGCGCCGGACAGGTTTCCTACGAGCAGTACTTC. It is translated as CASSAGQVSYEQYF.

This clonotype occurred many times. The genes are TRBV7-8 and TRBJ1-2; D perhaps matches TRBD1 (6 bases). V lost 5 bases and J 6 bases, leaving 19 bases between the germline ends. Germline V gene sequence: CDR1 SGHVS, CDR2 FQNEAQ. The CDR3 extends over 15 amino acids. CDR3 coding DNA: TGTGCCAGCAGCCTTCGACCGGGACAAATCCATGGCTACACCTTC. Its translation: CASSLRPGQIHGYTF.

The chain has TRBV6-2 or TRBV6-3 and TRBJ2-1; possibly TRBD2 for D (5 bases). CDR1 and CDR2 (germline): MNHEY, SVGEGT. Trimming pared 6 bases from V and 2 bases from J, leaving 14 bases between. The CDR3 consists of 15 residues. CDR3 residues: CASSSWESTYNEQFF. The CDR3 coding sequence is TGTGCCAGCAGCTCCTGGGAGTCCACCTACAATGAGCAGTTCTTC.

Comment on this clonotype: Just one base apart from a much larger clone, this may be a read error. J is TRBJ2-1 and V is TRBV20-1, with D perhaps TRBD1 or TRBD2 (6 bases each). The V gene's germline CDR1 is DFQATT and CDR2 SNEGSKA (reference sequence). The CDR3 spans 12 residues. V was shortened by 6 bases and J by 7 bases, with 13 bases between the two germline ends. CDR3 bases: TGCAGTGCCACGGACAGCGGGAATGAGCAGTTCTTC. This translates into CSATDSGNEQFF.

Concerning this clonotype: Given a much more abundant clone one base away, this may be a read error. The chain employs TRBV7-2 and TRBJ1-4, with no clear D. Looked up from germline, CDR1 is SGHTA and CDR2 is FQGNSA. Trimming took 3 bases from V and 7 from J, leaving 15 bases between them. The CDR3 consists of 15 residues. This CDR3 is CASSFDKSRGEKLFF. The CDR3 coding sequence is TGTGCCAGCAGCTTCGACAAGTCCCGCGGTGAAAAACTGTTTTTT.

This clonotype occurred many times. A much larger clone is a single base away; this may be a read error. J is TRBJ2-3 and V is TRBV7-9; D is uncertain. The CDR3 spans 12 residues. The germline V gene encodes CDR1 SEHNR and CDR2 FQNEAQ (reference sequence). V was trimmed by 3 bases and J by 1 base, leaving 2 bases between them. CDR3 in amino acids: CASSFGTDTQYF. DNA of the CDR3: TGTGCCAGCAGCTTCGGCACAGATACGCAGTATTTT.

This chain connects TRBV7-2 to TRBJ2-4; D is undetermined. Trimming removed 6 bases at V and 8 bases at J, with 14 bases between. Germline V gene lookup returns CDR1 SGHTA and CDR2 FQGNSA. There are 13 residues in the CDR3. This CDR3 reads CASSESPVDIQYF. DNA of the CDR3: TGTGCCAGCAGTGAGAGCCCGGTGGACATTCAGTACTTC.

The chain is built from TRBV7-9 and TRBJ1-3; tentatively, D is TRBD1 (5 bases). V was clipped by 6 bases and J by 2 bases, with 11 bases between them. This CDR3 comprises 14 residues. Germline-derived CDR1 and CDR2 are SEHNR and FQNEAQ (reference sequence). CDR3: CASSPGGTGNTIYF. CDR3 nucleotides: TGTGCCAGCAGTCCGGGGGGGACTGGAAACACCATATATTTT.

Note on this clonotype: This may arise from a read error, as a much more abundant clone is one base away. The rearrangement links TRBV27 to TRBJ1-1; 8 bases map to TRBD1. V lost 7 bases to trimming and J lost 5 bases; unmatched junction nucleotides: 21. Germline CDR1 reads MNHEY; CDR2 reads SMNVEV (reference sequence). The CDR3 is made up of 18 amino acids. The CDR3 region is CASTANLGQGAGKTEAFF. Here the CDR3 DNA reads TGTGCCAGCACGGCGAACCTTGGTCAGGGGGCGGGGAAAACTGAAGCTTTCTTT.

The chain has TRBV2 and TRBJ1-5, with D perhaps matching TRBD1 (6 bases). The CDR3 runs to 15 residues. Germline lookup yields CDR1 SNHLY and CDR2 FYNNEI. The V end was cut by 6 bases, the J end by 1 base, with 13 bases between. In nucleotides, the CDR3 is TGTGCCAGCAGGAGCCCCCAGGGGAGCAATCAGCCCCAGCATTTT. It specifies CASRSPQGSNQPQHF.

The chain recombines TRBV7-3 with TRBJ2-1; 13 bases are shared with TRBD2. Germline V CDR1 and CDR2: SGHTA, FQGTGA. This CDR3 has 18 residues. V shed 5 bases and J 6 bases; nucleotides not matched to a gene: 13. The CDR3: CASSREGLLAGGINEQFF. CDR3 nucleotides: TGTGCCAGCAGCCGAGAAGGTCTACTAGCGGGGGGGATCAATGAGCAGTTCTTC.

The rearrangement uses TRBV29-1 and TRBJ2-3; TRBD2 matches 14 bases. The CDR3 runs to 15 residues. Germline trimming cut 7 bases from V and 7 bases from J; bases unmatched to any gene: 10. CDR1 is SQVTM, CDR2 ANQGSEA, per germline. In DNA form, the CDR3 reads TGCAGCGCCCGGACTAGCGGGGGGTTCAGGTATACGCAGTATTTT. This translates into CSARTSGGFRYTQYF.

J is TRBJ2-1 and V is TRBV7-4; 7 nucleotides agree with TRBD1. The CDR3 has 15 residues. CDR1 and CDR2 from the germline V gene are SGHVT and SQSDAQ. V lost 8 bases, J lost 2 bases, and 9 bases stayed unmatched. The CDR3 sequence is CASVQGHNPYNEQFF. CDR3 sequence (DNA): TGTGCCAGCGTACAGGGGCATAATCCCTACAATGAGCAGTTCTTC.

This clonotype has ten or more counts. This sequence joins TRBV27 and TRBJ2-5; D remains ambiguous. The CDR3 runs 14 residues. V was cut by 5 bases and J by 4 bases, with 14 bases left in between. Germline CDR1 reads MNHEY; CDR2 reads SMNVEV (reference sequence). In nucleotides, the CDR3 is TGTGCCAGCAGTCCATCGGGCCCGGGAGAGACCCAGTACTTC. This sequence encodes CASSPSGPGETQYF.

This clonotype was counted ten times or more. The chain links TRBV11-2 to TRBJ1-5, with TRBD1 matching over 10 bases. Germline CDR1 and CDR2: SGHAT and FQNNGV. V lost 0 bases and J lost 11; bases outside the gene matches: 10. The CDR3 contains 16 residues. This chain's CDR3 is CASSLDGGQGPLSQHF. In DNA form, the CDR3 reads TGTGCCAGCAGCTTAGATGGGGGACAGGGGCCGCTTTCCCAGCATTTT.